This T cell receptor beta chain was profiled in a study of blood T cell repertoires in COVID-19. Study details: Sites across the United States, Italy and Spain contributed samples from acute and convalescent COVID-19.

Here immunoSEQ multiplex PCR was the method, and the copy in TCRdb shows in-frame clones only, minus some. The sample lists roughly 200,000 clones; 87% were seen once. This clone was observed once. Recruitment covered 25 or so US areas and drew participants whose ages spanned about 18 to 90 years. Germline V lookup: CDR1 SGHDN, CDR2 FVKESK. The germline V and J ends were trimmed by 1 base and 5 bases, with 14 bases remaining between them. The CDR3 contains 15 residues. The origin of this receptor is a man aged 18 to 30 with acute COVID-19. The sample was PBMCs or T cells enriched from blood (not recorded which). The chain joins TRBV14 to TRBJ1-2, with a weak D call TRBD1 (6 bases). DNA of the CDR3: TGTGCCAGCAGCCAAGCAGGGGCCTATCGGTATGGCTACACCTTC. It is translated as CASSQAGAYRYGYTF. Full variable domain (remainder filled in from reference TRBV14 and TRBJ1-2): EAGVTQFPSHSVIEKGQTVTLRCDPISGHDNLYWYRRVMGKEIKFLLHFVKESKQDESGMPNNRFLAERTGGTYSTLKVQPAELEDSGVYFCASSQAGAYRYGYTFGSGTRLTVV.